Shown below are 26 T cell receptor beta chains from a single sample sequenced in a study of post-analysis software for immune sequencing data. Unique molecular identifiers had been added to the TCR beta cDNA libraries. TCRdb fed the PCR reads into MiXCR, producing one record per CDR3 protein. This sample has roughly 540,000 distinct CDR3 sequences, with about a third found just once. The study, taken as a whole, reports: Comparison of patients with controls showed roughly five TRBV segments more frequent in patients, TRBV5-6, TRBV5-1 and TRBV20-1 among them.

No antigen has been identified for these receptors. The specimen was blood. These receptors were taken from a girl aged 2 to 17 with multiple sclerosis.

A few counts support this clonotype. CDR3 sequence reads: CASRLTSGYYNEQFF. CDR3 in DNA: TGTGCCAGCAGGTTGACTAGCGGGTACTACAATGAGCAGTTCTTC. V gene TRBV6-5 combines with J gene TRBJ2-1; TRBD2 agrees at 10 bases. There are 15 residues in the CDR3. Germline V gives CDR1 MNHEY, CDR2 SVGAGI. Trimming at V came to 6 bases and at J to 3 bases, leaving 5 bases not matched to a gene.

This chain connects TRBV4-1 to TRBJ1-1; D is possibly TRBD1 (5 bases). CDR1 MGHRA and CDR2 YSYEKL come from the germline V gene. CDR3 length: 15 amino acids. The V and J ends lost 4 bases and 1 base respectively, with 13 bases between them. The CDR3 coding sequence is TGCGCCAGCAGCCTCTACGGGACGGGGAACACTGAAGCTTTCTTT. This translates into CASSLYGTGNTEAFF.

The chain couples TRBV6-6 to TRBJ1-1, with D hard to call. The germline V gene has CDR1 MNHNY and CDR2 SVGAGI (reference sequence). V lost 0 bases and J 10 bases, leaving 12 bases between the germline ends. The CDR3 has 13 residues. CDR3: CASSYSEEGRAFF. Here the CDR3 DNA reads TGTGCCAGCAGTTACTCGGAGGAGGGTCGAGCTTTCTTT.

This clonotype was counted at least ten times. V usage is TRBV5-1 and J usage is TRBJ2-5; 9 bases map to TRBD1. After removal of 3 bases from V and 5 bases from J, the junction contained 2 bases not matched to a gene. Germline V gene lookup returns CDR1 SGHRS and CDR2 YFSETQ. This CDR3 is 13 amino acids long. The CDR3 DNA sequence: TGCGCCAGCAGCTACGGACAGGGGGAGACCCAGTACTTC. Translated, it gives CASSYGQGETQYF.

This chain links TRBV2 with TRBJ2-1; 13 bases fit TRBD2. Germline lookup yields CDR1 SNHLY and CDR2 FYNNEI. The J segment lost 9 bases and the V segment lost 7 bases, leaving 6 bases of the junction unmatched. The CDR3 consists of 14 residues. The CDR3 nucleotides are TGTGCCAGCAAAGGACTAGCGGGGGAGGGTGAGCAGTTCTTC. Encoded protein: CASKGLAGEGEQFF.

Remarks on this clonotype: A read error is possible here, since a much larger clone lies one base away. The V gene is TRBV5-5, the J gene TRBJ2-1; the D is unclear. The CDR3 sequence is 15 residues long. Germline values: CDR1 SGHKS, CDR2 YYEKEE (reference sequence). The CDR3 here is CASTPGRSSYNEQFF. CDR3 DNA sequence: TGTGCAAGCACTCCGGGCCGGAGCTCCTACAATGAGCAGTTCTTC.

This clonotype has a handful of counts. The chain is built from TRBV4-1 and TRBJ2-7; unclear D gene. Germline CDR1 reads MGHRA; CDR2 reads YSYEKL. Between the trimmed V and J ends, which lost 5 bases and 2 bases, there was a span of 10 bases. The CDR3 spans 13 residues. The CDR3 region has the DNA TGCGCCAGCAGCTATACAGAAACCTACGAGCAGTACTTC. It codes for CASSYTETYEQYF.

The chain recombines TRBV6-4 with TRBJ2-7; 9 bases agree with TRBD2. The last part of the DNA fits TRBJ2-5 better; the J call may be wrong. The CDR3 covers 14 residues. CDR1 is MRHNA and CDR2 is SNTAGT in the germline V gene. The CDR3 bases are TGTGCCAGCAGTGATCAGCGGGGGGAAGAGACCCAGTACTTC. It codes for CASSDQRGEETQYF.

In DNA, the CDR3 is TGTGCCACCAGTGATTTGGACTCGGGACAGACAAACACCGGGGAGCTGTTTTTT. It translates to CATSDLDSGQTNTGELFF. This rearrangement joins TRBV24-1 to TRBJ2-2, with 7 positions matching TRBD1. The length of the CDR3 is 18 residues. Trimming at V came to 0 bases and at J to 2 bases, leaving 8 bases not matched to a gene. Germline CDR1 and CDR2: KGHDR and SFDVKD.

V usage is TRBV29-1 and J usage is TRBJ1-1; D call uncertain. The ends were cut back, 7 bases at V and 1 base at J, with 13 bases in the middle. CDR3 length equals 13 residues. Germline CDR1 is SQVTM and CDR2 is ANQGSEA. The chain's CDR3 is CSAARTENTEAFF. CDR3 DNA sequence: TGCAGCGCCGCCCGGACCGAGAACACTGAAGCTTTCTTT.

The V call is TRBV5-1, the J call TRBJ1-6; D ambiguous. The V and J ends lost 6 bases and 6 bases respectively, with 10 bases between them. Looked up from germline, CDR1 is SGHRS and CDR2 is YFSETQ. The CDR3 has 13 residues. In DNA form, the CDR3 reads TGCGCCAGCAAGGCGGGCAGTAATTCACCCCTCCACTTT. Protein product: CASKAGSNSPLHF.

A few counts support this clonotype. The CDR3 DNA reads as TGTGCCAGCAGTCCCCTAGCGGGGGGGTGGACAGATACGCAGTATTTT. Residues: CASSPLAGGWTDTQYF. The chain uses TRBV6-1 and TRBJ2-3, with TRBD2 identical over 12 bases. The J segment lost 3 bases and the V segment lost 5 bases, leaving 6 bases of the junction unmatched. Germline CDR1 is MNHNS and CDR2 is SASEGT. This CDR3 is built from 16 residues.

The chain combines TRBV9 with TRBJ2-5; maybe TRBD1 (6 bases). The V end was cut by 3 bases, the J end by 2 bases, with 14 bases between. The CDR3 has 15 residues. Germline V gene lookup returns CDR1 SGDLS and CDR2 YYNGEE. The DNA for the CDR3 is TGTGCCAGCAGCGCCTGGGACACCACACAAGAGACCCAGTACTTC. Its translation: CASSAWDTTQETQYF.

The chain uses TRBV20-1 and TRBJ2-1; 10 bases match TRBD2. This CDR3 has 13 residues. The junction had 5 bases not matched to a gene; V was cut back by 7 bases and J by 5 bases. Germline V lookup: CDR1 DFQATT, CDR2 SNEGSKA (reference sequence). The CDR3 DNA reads TGCAGTGGCCGACTAGCGGGTAACAATGAGCAGTTCTTC. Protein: CSGRLAGNNEQFF.

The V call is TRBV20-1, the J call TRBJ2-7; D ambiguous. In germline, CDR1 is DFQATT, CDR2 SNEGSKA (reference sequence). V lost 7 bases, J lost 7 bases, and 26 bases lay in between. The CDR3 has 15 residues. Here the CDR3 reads CSVKTPVAGYNEQYF. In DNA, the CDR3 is TGCAGTGTTAAGACCCCCGTCGCCGGATACAATGAGCAGTACTTC.

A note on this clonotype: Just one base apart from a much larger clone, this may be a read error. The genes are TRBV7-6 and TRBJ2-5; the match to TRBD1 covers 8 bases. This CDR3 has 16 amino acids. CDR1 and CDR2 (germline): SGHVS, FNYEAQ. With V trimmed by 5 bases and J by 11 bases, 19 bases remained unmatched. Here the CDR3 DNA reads TGTGCCAGCAGCCCGAGGGACAGGATAGGCTACAATGAGCAGTACTTC. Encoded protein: CASSPRDRIGYNEQYF. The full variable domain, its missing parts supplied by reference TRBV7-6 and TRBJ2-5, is GAGVSQSPRYKVTKRGQDVALRCDPISGHVSLYWYRQALGQGPEFLTYFNYEAQQDKSGLPNDRFSAERPEGSISTLTIQRTEQRDSAMYRCASSPRDRIGYNEQYFGPGTRLLVL.

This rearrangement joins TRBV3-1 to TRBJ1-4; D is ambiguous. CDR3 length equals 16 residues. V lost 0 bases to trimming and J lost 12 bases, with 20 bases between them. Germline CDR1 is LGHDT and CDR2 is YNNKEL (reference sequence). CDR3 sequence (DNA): TGTGCCAGCAGCCAAGACACCTTACGGGCGGGAGACGAACTGTTTTTT. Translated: CASSQDTLRAGDELFF.

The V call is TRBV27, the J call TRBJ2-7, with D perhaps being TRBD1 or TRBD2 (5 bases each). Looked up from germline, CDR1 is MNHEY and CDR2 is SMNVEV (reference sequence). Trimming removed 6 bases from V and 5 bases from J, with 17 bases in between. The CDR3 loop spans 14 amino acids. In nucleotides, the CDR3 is TGTGCCAGCAGACCTATCGGGGCAGCCAACGAGCAGTACTTC. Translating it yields CASRPIGAANEQYF.

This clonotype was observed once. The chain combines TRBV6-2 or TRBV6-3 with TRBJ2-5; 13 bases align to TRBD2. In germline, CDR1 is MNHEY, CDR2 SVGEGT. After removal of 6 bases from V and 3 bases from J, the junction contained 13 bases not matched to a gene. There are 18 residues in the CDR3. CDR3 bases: TGTGCCAGCAGCCCCACGGGACTAGCGGGGCCGGGGGAAGAGACCCAGTACTTC. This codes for CASSPTGLAGPGEETQYF.

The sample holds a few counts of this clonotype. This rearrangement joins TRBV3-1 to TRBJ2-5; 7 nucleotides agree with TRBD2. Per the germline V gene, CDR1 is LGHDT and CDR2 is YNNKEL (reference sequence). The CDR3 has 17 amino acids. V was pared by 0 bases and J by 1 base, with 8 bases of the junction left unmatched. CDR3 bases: TGTGCCAGCAGCCAAGATCGACCAGCGGGGACCCAAGAGACCCAGTACTTC. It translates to CASSQDRPAGTQETQYF.

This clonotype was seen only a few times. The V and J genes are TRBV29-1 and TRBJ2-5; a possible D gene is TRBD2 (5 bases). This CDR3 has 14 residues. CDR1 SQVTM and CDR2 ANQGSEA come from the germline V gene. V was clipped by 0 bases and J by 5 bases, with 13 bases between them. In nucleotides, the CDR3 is TGCAGCGTTGAAGATCCTGGAGGTGTGGAGACCCAGTACTTC. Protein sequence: CSVEDPGGVETQYF.

The CDR3 nucleotides are TGCACTACAAGCGGGTGGGATGGCTACACCTTC. The encoded protein is CTTSGWDGYTF. V and J are TRBV20-1 and TRBJ1-2; no reliable D call. There are 11 residues in the CDR3. Germline assignment: CDR1 DFQATT and CDR2 SNEGSKA (reference sequence).

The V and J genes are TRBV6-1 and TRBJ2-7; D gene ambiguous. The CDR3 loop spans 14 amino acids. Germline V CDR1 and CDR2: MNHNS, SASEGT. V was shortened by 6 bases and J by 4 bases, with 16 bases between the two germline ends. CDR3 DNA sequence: TGTGCCAGCAGCCCCACCCTAAGGCGATACGAGCAGTACTTC. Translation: CASSPTLRRYEQYF.

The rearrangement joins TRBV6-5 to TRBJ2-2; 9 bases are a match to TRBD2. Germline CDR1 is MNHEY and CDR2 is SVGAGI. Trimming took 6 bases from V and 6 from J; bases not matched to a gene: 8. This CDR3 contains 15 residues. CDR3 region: CASRPLAGPPGELFF. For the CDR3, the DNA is TGTGCCAGCAGGCCCCTAGCGGGGCCACCCGGGGAGCTGTTTTTT.

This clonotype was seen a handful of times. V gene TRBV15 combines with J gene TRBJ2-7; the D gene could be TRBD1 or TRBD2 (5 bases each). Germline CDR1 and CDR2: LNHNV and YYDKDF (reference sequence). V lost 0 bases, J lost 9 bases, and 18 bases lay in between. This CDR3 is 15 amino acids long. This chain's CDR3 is CATSRDPGLEGRQYF. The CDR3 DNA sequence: TGTGCCACCAGCAGAGATCCGGGGCTAGAGGGTAGGCAGTACTTC.

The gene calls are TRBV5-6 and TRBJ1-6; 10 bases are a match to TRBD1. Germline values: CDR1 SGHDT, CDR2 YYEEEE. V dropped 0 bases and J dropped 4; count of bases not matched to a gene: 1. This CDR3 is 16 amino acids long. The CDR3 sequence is CASSLGQGAYNSPLHF. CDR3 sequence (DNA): TGTGCCAGCAGCTTGGGACAGGGGGCTTATAATTCACCCCTCCACTTT.